Listed here is a single T cell receptor (beta chain). Its matching antigen is unknown. The sample comes from a study of identifying expanded T cells in peripheral blood. Sequencing was performed with immunoSEQ multiplex PCR; in TCRdb, only in-frame clones are kept and a portion is missing. The top ten clones hold 4.7% of a sample with 55,000 to 75,000 clones, more than 70% of them seen once. V shed 5 bases and J shed 3 bases, with 10 bases lying between them. The CDR3 consists of 14 residues. Germline V gives CDR1 MRHNA, CDR2 SNTAGT. Findings and caveats of the study: Differentially abundant clones: 1 to 1.5 between replicates, approximately 15 at around 2 weeks, around 19 at four. Across healthy donors, higher total template counts meant significantly greater approximately two-week count variance.

Healthy donors had no documented immune events, such as infections, while sampled. The chain uses TRBV6-4 and TRBJ2-2; a possible D gene is TRBD1 (5 bases). This TCR derives from a person aged 18 to 75 in good health. Sequences were obtained from blood. The CDR3 reads CASSPGLDTGELFF. The CDR3 nucleotides read TGTGCCAGCAGTCCAGGGTTGGACACCGGGGAGCTGTTTTTT.